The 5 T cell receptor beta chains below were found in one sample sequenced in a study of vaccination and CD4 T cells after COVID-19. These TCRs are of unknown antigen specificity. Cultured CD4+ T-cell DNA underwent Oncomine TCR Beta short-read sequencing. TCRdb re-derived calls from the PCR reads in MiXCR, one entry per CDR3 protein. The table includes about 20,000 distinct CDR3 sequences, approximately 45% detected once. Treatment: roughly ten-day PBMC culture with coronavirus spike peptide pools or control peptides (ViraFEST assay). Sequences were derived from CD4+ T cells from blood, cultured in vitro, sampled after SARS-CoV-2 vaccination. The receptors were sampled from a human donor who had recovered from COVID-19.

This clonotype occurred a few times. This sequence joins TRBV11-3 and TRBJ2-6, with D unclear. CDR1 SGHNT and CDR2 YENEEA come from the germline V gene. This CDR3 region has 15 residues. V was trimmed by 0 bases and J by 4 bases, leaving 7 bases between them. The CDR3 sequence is CASSLDPSGANVLTF. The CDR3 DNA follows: TGTGCCAGCAGCTTAGATCCCTCCGGGGCCAACGTCCTGACTTTC.

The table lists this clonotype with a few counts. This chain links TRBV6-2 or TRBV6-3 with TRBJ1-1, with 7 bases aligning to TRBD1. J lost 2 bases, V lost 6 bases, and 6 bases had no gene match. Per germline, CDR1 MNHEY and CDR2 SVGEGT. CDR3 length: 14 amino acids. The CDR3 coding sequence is TGTGCCAGCAGGCCGGGACAGACAAACACTGAAGCTTTCTTT. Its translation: CASRPGQTNTEAFF.

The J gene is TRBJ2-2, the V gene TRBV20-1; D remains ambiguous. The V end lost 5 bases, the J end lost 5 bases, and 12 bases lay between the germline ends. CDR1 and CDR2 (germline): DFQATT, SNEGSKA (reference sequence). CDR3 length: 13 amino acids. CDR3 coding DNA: TGCAGTGCTCCTCAGACACTAACCGGGGAGCTGTTTTTT. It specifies CSAPQTLTGELFF.

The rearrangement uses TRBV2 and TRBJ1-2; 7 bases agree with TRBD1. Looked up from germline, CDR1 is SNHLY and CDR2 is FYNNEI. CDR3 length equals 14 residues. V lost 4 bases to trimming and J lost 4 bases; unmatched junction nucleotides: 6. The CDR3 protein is CASSVTGLGYGYTF. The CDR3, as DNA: TGTGCCAGCAGTGTGACAGGGTTGGGCTATGGCTACACCTTC.

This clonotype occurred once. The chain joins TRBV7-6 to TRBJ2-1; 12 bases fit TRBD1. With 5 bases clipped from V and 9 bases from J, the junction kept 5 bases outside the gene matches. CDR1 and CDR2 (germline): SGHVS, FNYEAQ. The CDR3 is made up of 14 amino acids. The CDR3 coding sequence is TGTGCCAGCAGCGGGGGACAGGGGGCCCTTGAGCAGTTCTTC. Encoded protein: CASSGGQGALEQFF.